This TCR beta chain was retrieved from a study of cytomegalovirus exposure and HLA in healthy donors. Study-wide context: Earlier sequencing of 200 million or so T cells yielded approximately 120 million unique TCR beta sequences. Study-level findings and limits: Indistinguishable V segments, including TRBV6-2 and TRBV6-3, were excluded.

PCR employed 60 Vbeta and 13 Jbeta primers. TCRdb's copy holds only in-frame clones and misses some; the assay was immunoSEQ multiplex PCR. Seen here are approximately 84,000 clones, just under 80% observed once, and the top ten hold around 2.5%. The V gene's germline CDR1 is SGHNT and CDR2 YYREEE (reference sequence). The CDR3 sequence is 14 residues long. Trimming pared 3 bases from V and 2 bases from J, leaving 12 bases between. As to this clone: Antigen specificity is unknown.

The rearrangement links TRBV5-4 to TRBJ2-7; TRBD1 might be the D (5 bases). The receptor comes from a male donor in good health and CMV-seropositive. Source material: PBMCs. The CDR3 region is CASSSRTSAYEQYF. CDR3 DNA sequence: TGTGCCAGCAGCTCCCGGACATCCGCCTACGAGCAGTACTTC.